The 18 T cell receptor beta chains below all came from one sample that was sequenced in a study of human T cells and chemical hapten exposure. Time point in this sample: patch test 1, 2 weeks after DPC sensitization. Treatment reported: therapeutic diphenylcyclopropenone sensitization with weekly scalp DPC. TCRdb independently ran MiXCR on the RACE reads; one entry per CDR3 protein. The sample holds approximately 73,000 distinct CDR3 sequences; 10% are singletons and the top ten take approximately 1.5%. The starting material was whole blood, obtained in connection with sensitization to the hapten diphenylcyclopropenone (DPC). The receptor set was obtained from a woman aged 45-65 years with alopecia areata. Some clones in this sample may be carry-over from other donors' samples.

This clonotype appeared a few times. V gene TRBV7-2 combines with J gene TRBJ2-1, with 7 positions matching TRBD1. With 6 bases clipped from V and 9 bases from J, the junction kept 5 bases outside the gene matches. The CDR3 runs to 12 residues. CDR1 and CDR2 from the germline V gene are SGHTA and FQGNSA. The CDR3 loop reads CASRPTGAEQFF. The CDR3, as DNA: TGTGCCAGCAGACCCACAGGGGCTGAGCAGTTCTTC.

This clonotype was picked up many times. The chain couples TRBV12-3 or TRBV12-4 to TRBJ1-3; D remains ambiguous. V was pared by 1 base and J by 7 bases, with 5 bases between. The CDR3 has 12 residues. The CDR3 DNA sequence: TGTGCCAGCAGTTTAGTCCGGAACACCATATATTTT. This sequence encodes CASSLVRNTIYF.

The sample holds a few counts of this clonotype. The rearrangement uses TRBV3-1 and TRBJ2-5, with unresolved D. From germline, CDR1 is LGHDT and CDR2 YNNKEL (reference sequence). CDR3 length equals 11 residues. The ends were cut back, 1 base at V and 7 bases at J, with 4 bases in the middle. The CDR3 is CASSQVGTQYF. The CDR3 DNA reads as TGTGCCAGCAGCCAAGTAGGGACCCAGTACTTC.

This sequence joins TRBV28 and TRBJ2-7; TRBD2 agrees at 7 bases. The V gene end was trimmed by 6 bases and the J gene end by 0 bases; junction bases not matched to a gene: 5. CDR3 length equals 14 residues. The germline gives CDR1 MDHEN, CDR2 SYDVKM. CDR3 sequence (DNA): TGTGCCAGCAGACGGGAGGTGAGCTCCTACGAGCAGTACTTC. It translates to CASRREVSSYEQYF.

This clonotype was counted ten times or more. This chain connects TRBV12-5 to TRBJ2-1, with 8 bases lining up with TRBD2. CDR1 is LGHNT and CDR2 is FRNRAP in the germline V gene. The junction had 6 bases not matched to a gene; V was cut back by 1 base and J by 4 bases. The CDR3 is 16 residues long. The CDR3 here is CASGLEGGRTYNEQFF. DNA for the CDR3: TGTGCTAGTGGTTTGGAGGGCGGGAGGACGTACAATGAGCAGTTCTTC.

This clonotype has at least ten counts. The chain recombines TRBV6-1 with TRBJ2-6; D gene ambiguous. The V end lost 4 bases, the J end lost 0 bases, and 13 bases lay between the germline ends. The CDR3 extends over 17 amino acids. Germline values: CDR1 MNHNS, CDR2 SASEGT. CDR3 in amino acids: CASSAITSSSGANVLTF. In DNA, the CDR3 is TGTGCCAGCAGTGCAATCACATCGAGCTCTGGGGCCAACGTCCTGACTTTC.

This clonotype was recorded at least ten times. The chain joins TRBV28 to TRBJ2-5; 8 bases fit TRBD2. After removal of 4 bases from V and 1 base from J, the junction contained 2 bases not matched to a gene. The CDR3 runs to 14 residues. In germline, CDR1 is MDHEN, CDR2 SYDVKM. The CDR3 loop is CASSWGLVQETQYF. As DNA, the CDR3 is TGTGCCAGCAGTTGGGGACTAGTCCAAGAGACCCAGTACTTC.

This chain connects TRBV21-1 to TRBJ2-4. TRBV21-1 is given as a pseudogene. The CDR3 consists of 20 residues. In DNA form, the CDR3 reads TGTGCCAGCAGCAATTTCTGCAGGTTTCTTACGAGAGACATCGGGAACATTCAGTACTTC. It yields the protein CASSNFCRFLTRDIGNIQYF.

This clonotype was seen many times. CDR3 nucleotide sequence: TGTGCCAGCAGCCGACTAGCAGCGAACACCGGGGAGCTGTTTTTT. It yields the protein CASSRLAANTGELFF. J is TRBJ2-2 and V is TRBV11-2; TRBD2 agrees at 7 bases. The CDR3 length is 15 residues. J was trimmed by 0 bases and V by 5 bases; bases with no gene match: 3. Germline V gene lookup returns CDR1 SGHAT and CDR2 FQNNGV. Full variable domain (outside the CDR3, taken from reference TRBV11-2 and TRBJ2-2): EAGVAQSPRYKIIEKRQSVAFWCNPISGHATLYWYQQILGQGPKLLIQFQNNGVVDDSQLPKDRFSAERLKGVDSTLKIQPAKLEDSAVYLCASSRLAANTGELFFGEGSRLTVL.

CDR3: CASTSWAGRTQYF. CDR3 in DNA: TGTGCCAGCACCTCATGGGCAGGCCGGACCCAGTACTTC. The chain links TRBV6-5 to TRBJ2-5, with D unresolved. Between the trimmed V and J ends, which lost 7 bases and 7 bases, there was a span of 16 bases. The germline V gene has CDR1 MNHEY and CDR2 SVGAGI. The length of the CDR3 is 13 residues.

This clonotype was seen a handful of times. CDR3 coding DNA: TGTGCCACCAGTGACGAGGCTGGGGCCAACGTCCTGACTTTC. Its protein product is CATSDEAGANVLTF. This rearrangement joins TRBV24-1 to TRBJ2-6; no definite D call. Trimming removed 4 bases from V and 2 bases from J, with 5 bases in between. Per the germline V gene, CDR1 is KGHDR and CDR2 is SFDVKD. The CDR3 has 14 amino acids.

The chain is built from TRBV6-2 or TRBV6-3 and TRBJ1-1; D possibly corresponds to TRBD1 (5 bases). V shed 6 bases and J shed 1 base, with 15 bases lying between them. The germline CDR1 and CDR2 sequences are MNHEY and SVGEGT. CDR3 length equals 15 residues. The chain's CDR3 is CASRKEGLRNTEAFF. DNA for the CDR3: TGTGCCAGCAGAAAAGAGGGACTGAGGAACACTGAAGCTTTCTTT.

The chain employs TRBV7-2 and TRBJ1-4, with D possibly matching TRBD1 (6 bases). V was clipped by 2 bases and J by 6 bases, with 16 bases between them. Germline loops: CDR1 SGHTA, CDR2 FQGNSA. The CDR3 consists of 16 residues. CDR3 in amino acids: CASSLYVGARDEKLFF. CDR3 DNA sequence: TGTGCCAGCAGCTTATATGTGGGGGCGCGGGATGAAAAACTGTTTTTT.

The sample holds a few counts of this clonotype. The V call is TRBV30, the J call TRBJ2-7, with D tentatively TRBD2 (6 bases). Germline CDR1 reads GTSNPN; CDR2 reads SVGIG (reference sequence). With 4 bases removed from V and 7 bases from J, the gap between germline ends came to 17 bases. This CDR3 has 13 residues. In DNA, the CDR3 is TGTGCCTGGATATCAGGGAGGAGTGGGGAGCAGTACTTC. The encoded protein is CAWISGRSGEQYF.

In this sample, this clonotype turned up a few times. This chain uses TRBV11-2 with TRBJ1-1; D not certain. CDR1 and CDR2 from the germline V gene are SGHAT and FQNNGV. Between the trimmed V and J ends, which lost 2 bases and 0 bases, there was a span of 10 bases. The CDR3 loop spans 15 amino acids. CDR3 DNA sequence: TGTGCCAGCAGCTTACCTACAAGGGTGAACACTGAAGCTTTCTTT. It yields the protein CASSLPTRVNTEAFF.

This clonotype was counted a few times. The chain couples TRBV7-9 to TRBJ2-7; tentatively, D is TRBD2 (5 bases). Germline lookup yields CDR1 SEHNR and CDR2 FQNEAQ (reference sequence). Trimming cost V 0 bases and J 3 bases, with 9 bases left between them. The CDR3 length is 14 residues. The CDR3 region is CASSLARAGYEQYF. CDR3 DNA sequence: TGTGCCAGCAGCTTAGCGCGGGCCGGCTACGAGCAGTACTTC.

The V and J genes are TRBV29-1 and TRBJ2-1; 7 positions agree with TRBD2. CDR1 and CDR2 (germline): SQVTM, ANQGSEA. The V segment lost 7 bases and the J segment 4 bases; nucleotides outside the gene matches: 4. The CDR3 covers 12 residues. The CDR3 nucleotides read TGCAGCGCGGGGGAGGGGTACAATGAGCAGTTCTTC. It is translated as CSAGEGYNEQFF.

The V call is TRBV12-3 or TRBV12-4, the J call TRBJ1-2; D may be TRBD1 (6 bases). The CDR3 is 14 residues long. The V end lost 7 bases, the J end lost 2 bases, and 14 bases lay between the germline ends. The CDR3 region is CASTLGGGNYGYTF. The CDR3 DNA is TGTGCCAGCACACTAGGAGGGGGGAACTATGGCTACACCTTC.